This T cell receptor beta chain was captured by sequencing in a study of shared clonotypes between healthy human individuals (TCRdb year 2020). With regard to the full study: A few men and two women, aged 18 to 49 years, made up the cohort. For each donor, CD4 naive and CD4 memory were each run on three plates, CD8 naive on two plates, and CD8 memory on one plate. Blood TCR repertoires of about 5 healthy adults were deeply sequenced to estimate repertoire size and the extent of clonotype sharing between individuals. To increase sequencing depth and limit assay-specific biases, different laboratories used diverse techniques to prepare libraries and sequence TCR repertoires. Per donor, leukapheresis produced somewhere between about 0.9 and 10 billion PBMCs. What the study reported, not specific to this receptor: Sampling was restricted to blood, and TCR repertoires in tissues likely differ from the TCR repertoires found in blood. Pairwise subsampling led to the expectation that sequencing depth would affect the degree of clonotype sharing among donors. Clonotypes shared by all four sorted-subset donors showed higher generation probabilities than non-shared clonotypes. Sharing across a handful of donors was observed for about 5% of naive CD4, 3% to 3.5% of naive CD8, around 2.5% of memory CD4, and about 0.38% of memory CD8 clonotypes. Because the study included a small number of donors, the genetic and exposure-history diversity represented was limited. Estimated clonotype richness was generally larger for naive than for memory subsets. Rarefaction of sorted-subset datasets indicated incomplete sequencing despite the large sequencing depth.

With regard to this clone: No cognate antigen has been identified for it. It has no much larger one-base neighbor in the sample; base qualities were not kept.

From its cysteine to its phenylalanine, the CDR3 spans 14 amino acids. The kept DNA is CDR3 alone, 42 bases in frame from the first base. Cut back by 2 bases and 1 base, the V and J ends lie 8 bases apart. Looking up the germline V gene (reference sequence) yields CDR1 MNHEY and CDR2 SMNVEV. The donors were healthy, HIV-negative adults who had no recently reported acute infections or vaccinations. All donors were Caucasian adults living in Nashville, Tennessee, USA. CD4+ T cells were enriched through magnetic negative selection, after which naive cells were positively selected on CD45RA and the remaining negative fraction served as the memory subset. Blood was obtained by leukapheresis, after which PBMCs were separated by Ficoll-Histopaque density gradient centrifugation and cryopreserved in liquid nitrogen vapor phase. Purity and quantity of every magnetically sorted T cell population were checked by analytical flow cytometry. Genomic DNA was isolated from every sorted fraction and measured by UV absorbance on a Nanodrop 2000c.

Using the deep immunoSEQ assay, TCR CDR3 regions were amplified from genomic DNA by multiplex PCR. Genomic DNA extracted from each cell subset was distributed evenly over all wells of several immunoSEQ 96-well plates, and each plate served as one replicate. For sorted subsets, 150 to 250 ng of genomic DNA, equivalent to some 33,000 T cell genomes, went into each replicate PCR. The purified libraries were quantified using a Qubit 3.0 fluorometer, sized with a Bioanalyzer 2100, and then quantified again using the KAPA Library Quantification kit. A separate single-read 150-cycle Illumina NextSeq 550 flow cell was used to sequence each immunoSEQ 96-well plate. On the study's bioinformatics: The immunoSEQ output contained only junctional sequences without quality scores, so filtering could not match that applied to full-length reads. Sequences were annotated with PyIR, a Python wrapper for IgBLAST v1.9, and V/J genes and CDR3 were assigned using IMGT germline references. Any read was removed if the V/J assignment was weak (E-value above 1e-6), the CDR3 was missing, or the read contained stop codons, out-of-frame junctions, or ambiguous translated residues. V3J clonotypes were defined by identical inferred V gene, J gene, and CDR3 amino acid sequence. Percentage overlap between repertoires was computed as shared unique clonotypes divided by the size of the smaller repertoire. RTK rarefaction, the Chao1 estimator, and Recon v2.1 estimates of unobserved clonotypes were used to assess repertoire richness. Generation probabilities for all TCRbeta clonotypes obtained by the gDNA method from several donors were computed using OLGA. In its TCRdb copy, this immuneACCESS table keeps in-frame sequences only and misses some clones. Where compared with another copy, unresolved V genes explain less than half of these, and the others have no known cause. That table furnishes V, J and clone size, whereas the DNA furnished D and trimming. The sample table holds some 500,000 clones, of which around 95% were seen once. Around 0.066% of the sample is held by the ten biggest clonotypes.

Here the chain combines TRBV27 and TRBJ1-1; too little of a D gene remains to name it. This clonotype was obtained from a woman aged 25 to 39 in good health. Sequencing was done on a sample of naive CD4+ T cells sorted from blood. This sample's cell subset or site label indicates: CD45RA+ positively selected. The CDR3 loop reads CASSLRGANTEAFF. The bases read TGTGCCAGCAGTTTACGGGGTGCGAACACTGAAGCTTTCTTT.